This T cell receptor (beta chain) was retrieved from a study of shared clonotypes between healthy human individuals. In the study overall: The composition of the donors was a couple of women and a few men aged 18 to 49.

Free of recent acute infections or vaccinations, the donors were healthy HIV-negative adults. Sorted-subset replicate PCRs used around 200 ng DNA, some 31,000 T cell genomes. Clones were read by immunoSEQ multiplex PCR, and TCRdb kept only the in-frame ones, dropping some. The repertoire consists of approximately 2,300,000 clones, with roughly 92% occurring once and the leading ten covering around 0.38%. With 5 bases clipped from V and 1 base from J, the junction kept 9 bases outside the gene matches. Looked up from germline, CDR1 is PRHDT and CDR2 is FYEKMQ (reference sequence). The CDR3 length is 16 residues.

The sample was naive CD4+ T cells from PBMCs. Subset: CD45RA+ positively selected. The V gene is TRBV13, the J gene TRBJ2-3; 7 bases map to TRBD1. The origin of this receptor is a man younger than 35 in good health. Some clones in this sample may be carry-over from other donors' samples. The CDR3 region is CASSLQGTLRTDTQYF. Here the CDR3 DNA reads TGTGCCAGCAGCCTACAGGGGACGTTACGCACAGATACGCAGTATTTT.